The entry below describes one T cell receptor beta chain. Its antigen remains unidentified. No qualities accompany the bases; no much larger clone lies one base away. This entry belongs to a study of blood T cell repertoires in COVID-19 (dated by TCRdb to 2018 to 2020). General notes on the study: Samples covering the acute and convalescent phases of COVID-19 were provided by collaborators in the United States, Italy and Spain. The material from the prospective study consisted of cDNA or gDNA derived from T cells, B-cell-depleted T cells, or PBMCs. Where HLA class I and class II types were available, the types were taken from metadata supplied by the sample provider, not from assay-based typing. Subjects who had been exposed to COVID-19, were actively infected with it, or had recovered from it provided the deeply sampled blood TCRbeta repertoires that made up the dataset. The repertoires were made available in a free public database intended to serve as a resource for research on the immune response to SARS-CoV-2. Nearly every sample came with metadata listing a de-identified subject ID, COVID-19 status, age in years and sex. The samples were drawn from the first 160 participants of the ongoing ImmuneRACE study and from 1,254 subjects provided by 6 global collaborators.

TCRbeta CDR3 regions were amplified from genomic DNA using the immunoSEQ Assay, a bias-controlled multiplex PCR. Concerning the study's data processing: The number of nucleated cells in each sample was estimated from the amplification of reference gene primers within the assay. To quantify the absolute abundance of each unique TCRbeta CDR3 rearrangement, sequence reads were collapsed and filtered. For each sample, productive Simpson clonality was calculated by taking the square root of Simpson's diversity index across productive rearrangements. TCRdb provides this immuneACCESS table in a form limited to in-frame rearrangements. Some clones are lacking; in checked studies, under half of them reflect an unresolved V gene, and why the rest are absent is not known. The DNA gave D and trimming, while V, J and clone size come from that table. For this sample the table gives about 47,000 clones, of which 65% to 85% were detected only once. Around 2.3% of the sample belongs to the ten largest clones.

On the study overall, not on this receptor specifically: The quantity of clinical and demographic metadata differed by source and by participant and was supplied without curation.

The CDR3 contains 13 residues, cysteine and phenylalanine counted. The read is trimmed to its CDR3 DNA, 39 bases read in frame from base 1. The trim is 7 bases for V and 5 bases for J, with a gap of 14 bases between the germline ends. From a lookup of the germline V gene, CDR1 and CDR2 are KGHDR and SFDVKD. The collaborating institutions used their own protocols to collect whole blood in K2EDTA tubes. Collaborator samples were shipped for TCRbeta analysis as frozen whole blood, isolated PBMCs, or DNA extracted from either sample type. Rearrangement joined TRBV24-1 to TRBJ2-7, with TRBD1 tentatively as D gene (5 bases match). Source material: peripheral blood. This clonotype originated in a man aged 50 to 60 with acute or convalescent COVID-19. CDR3 sequence: CATSDSGVNEQYF. The DNA sequence is as follows: TGTGCCACCAGCGACAGTGGTGTGAACGAGCAGTACTTC.